The 27 T cell receptor beta chains listed next were all sequenced from one sample in a study of cytomegalovirus exposure and HLA in healthy donors. This PCR relied on a set of 60 Vbeta primers and 13 Jbeta primers. The protocol was immunoSEQ multiplex PCR, while the TCRdb copy is restricted to in-frame clones and leaves out a portion. Among 100,000 to 150,000 clones listed, about three fifths were seen once. Source material: PBMCs. All receptors derive from a woman in her forties in good health and CMV-seropositive.

The chain is built from TRBV5-1 and TRBJ1-4; D unresolved. Germline assignment: CDR1 SGHRS and CDR2 YFSETQ. CDR3 size: 14 residues. Trimming stripped 0 bases from V and 3 bases from J, with 6 bases between. The CDR3 sequence: CASSLGPPNEKLFF. The CDR3 DNA reads TGCGCCAGCAGCTTGGGGCCACCTAATGAAAAACTGTTTTTT.

The V gene is TRBV29-1, the J gene TRBJ2-3; 7 positions match TRBD2. The ends lost 4 bases at V and 0 bases at J; junction bases unmatched: 19. CDR3 length: 19 amino acids. From germline, CDR1 is SQVTM and CDR2 ANQGSEA. CDR3 sequence reads: CSVVSPFPASGTSTDTQYF. The CDR3 DNA follows: TGCAGCGTTGTAAGCCCCTTCCCCGCTAGCGGTACTAGCACAGATACGCAGTATTTT.

The chain carries TRBV2 and TRBJ2-7, with TRBD2 matching 7 bases. Germline CDR1 and CDR2: SNHLY and FYNNEI. The CDR3 is made up of 14 amino acids. Trimming at V came to 6 bases and at J to 6 bases, leaving 11 bases not matched to a gene. In nucleotides, the CDR3 is TGTGCCAGCAGGCTTCTAGCGGACCGTGGCGAGCAGTACTTC. Its translation: CASRLLADRGEQYF.

This chain joins TRBV5-4 and TRBJ2-7; TRBD1 might be the D (7 bases). The V and J ends lost 0 bases and 5 bases respectively, with 18 bases between them. This CDR3 has 16 amino acids. Germline V lookup: CDR1 SGHNT, CDR2 YYREEE (reference sequence). The CDR3 DNA reads TGTGCCAGCAGCTTGGCCCGCGGGACAGAGCGTAACGAGCAGTACTTC. Translation gives CASSLARGTERNEQYF.

The chain couples TRBV5-6 to TRBJ1-5, with TRBD1 identical over 10 bases. The J segment lost 6 bases and the V segment lost 4 bases, leaving 7 bases of the junction unmatched. Germline CDR1 is SGHDT and CDR2 is YYEEEE. There are 15 residues in the CDR3. The CDR3 DNA is TGTGCCAGCAGCCCGGGACAGGGGAGCCGTCAGCCCCAGCATTTT. As protein: CASSPGQGSRQPQHF.

This clone was picked up a small number of times. The chain joins TRBV5-1 to TRBJ2-7, with 7 bases aligning to TRBD2. After removal of 0 bases from V and 1 base from J, the junction contained 7 bases not matched to a gene. The CDR3 length is 16 residues. Germline values: CDR1 SGHRS, CDR2 YFSETQ. This chain's CDR3 is CASSLGTRTRSYEQYF. The CDR3 region has the DNA TGCGCCAGCAGCTTGGGTACTCGGACTAGATCCTACGAGCAGTACTTC.

There are many counts of this clone. The rearrangement links TRBV5-4 to TRBJ2-1; 8 bases fit TRBD2. CDR1 is SGHNT and CDR2 is YYREEE in the germline V gene (reference sequence). V shed 7 bases and J 4 bases; nucleotides not matched to a gene: 13. CDR3 size: 16 residues. CDR3 residues: CASGRGGKREYNEQFF. The CDR3 DNA is TGTGCCAGCGGCCGAGGCGGGAAGCGGGAGTACAATGAGCAGTTCTTC.

This clone has a handful of counts. The chain is built from TRBV4-2 and TRBJ2-3; TRBD2 agrees at 12 bases. This CDR3 has 18 amino acids. V shed 1 base and J 0 bases; nucleotides not matched to a gene: 5. Germline CDR1 LGHNA, CDR2 YNFKEQ. CDR3 nucleotide sequence: TGTGCCAGCAGCCAAGCACTAGCGGGGGGACCTAGCACAGATACGCAGTATTTT. Translated, it gives CASSQALAGGPSTDTQYF.

The genes are TRBV27 and TRBJ2-7, with 9 nucleotides matching TRBD1. The CDR3 sequence is 14 residues long. From germline, CDR1 is MNHEY and CDR2 SMNVEV (reference sequence). V shed 4 bases, J shed 3 bases, and the junction held 4 bases outside the gene matches. The CDR3 reads CASSSGTGLYEQYF. CDR3 DNA sequence: TGTGCCAGCAGTTCGGGGACAGGGCTCTACGAGCAGTACTTC.

The chain links TRBV7-2 to TRBJ2-3; 8 bases fit TRBD2. The ends lost 4 bases at V and 4 bases at J; junction bases unmatched: 10. The CDR3 is 16 amino acids. Germline V gene data show CDR1 as SGHTA and CDR2 as FQGNSA. The CDR3 sequence: CASSSGIPGGSDTQYF. The CDR3, as DNA: TGTGCCAGCAGCTCAGGGATACCGGGGGGGTCAGATACGCAGTATTTT.

J is TRBJ1-1 and V is TRBV2, with no clear D. Germline V gene lookup returns CDR1 SNHLY and CDR2 FYNNEI. This CDR3 has 12 amino acids. The V and J ends lost 6 bases and 6 bases respectively, with 11 bases between them. CDR3 residues: CASRAEDPEAFF. As DNA, the CDR3 is TGTGCCAGCAGGGCAGAGGATCCTGAAGCTTTCTTT.

V and J are TRBV7-2 and TRBJ2-1, with 16 bases fitting TRBD2. V lost 1 base and J lost 12; bases outside the gene matches: 9. Germline V gene sequence: CDR1 SGHTA, CDR2 FQGNSA. The CDR3 is 17 residues long. CDR3 bases: TGTGCCAGCAGCTTAGAGGGGACTAGCGGGAGGGCCCGGGGGCAGTTCTTC. The encoded protein is CASSLEGTSGRARGQFF.

The V and J genes are TRBV5-4 and TRBJ1-6, with 7 bases identical to TRBD1. V lost 3 bases and J lost 7; bases outside the gene matches: 10. CDR1 is SGHNT and CDR2 is YYREEE in the germline V gene (reference sequence). This CDR3 spans 16 amino acids. CDR3 in DNA: TGTGCCAGCAGCTCGGCCAGGGGGATGGGGAATTCACCCCTCCACTTT. Translated: CASSSARGMGNSPLHF.

The chain has TRBV30 and TRBJ1-2; 7 nucleotides align to TRBD1. V lost 4 bases and J lost 5; bases outside the gene matches: 13. The germline CDR1 and CDR2 sequences are GTSNPN and SVGIG (reference sequence). The CDR3 runs to 15 residues. The CDR3 loop reads CAWTSRGGELYGYTF. In DNA form, the CDR3 reads TGTGCCTGGACCTCCCGAGGGGGCGAGTTGTATGGCTACACCTTC.

There are a few counts of this clone. The junction does not match germline at one end; this may be a read error. The V and J genes are TRBV6-1 and TRBJ2-7; a possible D gene is TRBD2 (6 bases). The CDR3 is 14 amino acids. The V gene's germline CDR1 is MNHNS and CDR2 SASEGT. The CDR3, as DNA: TGTGCCAGCAGGAGGGCTAGCGATTCCTCCGAGCAGTACTTC. Translation gives CASRRASDSSEQYF.

The chain is built from TRBV27 and TRBJ2-7; TRBD2 agrees at 9 bases. The J segment lost 6 bases and the V segment lost 8 bases, leaving 5 bases of the junction unmatched. Germline CDR1 and CDR2: MNHEY and SMNVEV (reference sequence). The CDR3 runs 12 residues. The CDR3 DNA reads as TGTGCCAGCTCGACTAGCGGCGGCGAGCAGTACTTC. It specifies CASSTSGGEQYF.

The J gene is TRBJ2-6, the V gene TRBV19; the D is unclear. The CDR3 extends over 15 amino acids. Trimming stripped 1 base from V and 2 bases from J, with 6 bases between. Germline CDR1 and CDR2: LNHDA and SQIVND (reference sequence). CDR3 amino acids: CASSIVEAGANVLTF. In DNA, the CDR3 is TGTGCCAGTAGTATAGTAGAGGCTGGGGCCAACGTCCTGACTTTC.

V and J are TRBV7-2 and TRBJ2-1; 8 positions agree with TRBD2. The germline V gene has CDR1 SGHTA and CDR2 FQGNSA. V lost 2 bases and J lost 6; bases outside the gene matches: 6. The CDR3 runs 15 residues. CDR3 sequence (DNA): TGTGCCAGCAGCTTAAGGAGGGCGGGGGGCAATGAGCAGTTCTTC. It translates to CASSLRRAGGNEQFF. Supplemented by reference TRBV7-2 and TRBJ2-1, the full variable domain reads GAGVSQSPSNKVTEKGKDVELRCDPISGHTALYWYRQSLGQGLEFLIYFQGNSAPDKSGLPSDRFSAERTGGSVSTLTIQRTQQEDSAVYLCASSLRRAGGNEQFFGPGTRLTVL.

The chain uses TRBV6-1 and TRBJ1-2, with a possible D match to TRBD1 (6 bases). CDR1 and CDR2 from the germline V gene are MNHNS and SASEGT. The ends were cut back, 2 bases at V and 6 bases at J, with 16 bases in the middle. The CDR3 runs to 15 residues. In nucleotides, the CDR3 is TGTGCCAGCAGTGAAACCCCTCAAGGGGGAAATGGCTACACCTTC. Translation: CASSETPQGGNGYTF.

This sequence joins TRBV28 and TRBJ2-3; a weak D match, TRBD2 (6 bases). The CDR3 sequence is 15 residues long. V was cut by 8 bases and J by 0 bases, with 15 bases left in between. Germline-derived CDR1 and CDR2 are MDHEN and SYDVKM. CDR3 DNA sequence: TGTGCCAGCCGGGGGACTTTGACTAGCACAGATACGCAGTATTTT. It codes for CASRGTLTSTDTQYF.

This clone is a singleton in its sample. The chain employs TRBV15 and TRBJ1-4, with a weak D call TRBD1 (6 bases). V was clipped by 3 bases and J by 5 bases, with 7 bases between them. Per germline, CDR1 LNHNV and CDR2 YYDKDF (reference sequence). This CDR3 has 13 residues. The CDR3 loop is CATSSGQNEKLFF. DNA of the CDR3: TGTGCCACCAGCAGTGGACAGAATGAAAAACTGTTTTTT.

The chain uses TRBV5-1 and TRBJ2-1, with D tentatively TRBD2 (6 bases). This CDR3 is built from 15 residues. Germline V lookup: CDR1 SGHRS, CDR2 YFSETQ. V lost 2 bases and J lost 1, with 10 bases in between. Here the CDR3 reads CASSLEGTSYNEQFF. CDR3 in DNA: TGCGCCAGCAGCTTAGAAGGGACTTCCTACAATGAGCAGTTCTTC. The variable domain in full, completed from reference TRBV5-1 and TRBJ2-1, reads KAGVTQTPRYLIKTRGQQVTLSCSPISGHRSVSWYQQTPGQGLQFLFEYFSETQRNKGNFPGRFSGRQFSNSRSEMNVSTLELGDSALYLCASSLEGTSYNEQFFGPGTRLTVL.

The V gene is TRBV2, the J gene TRBJ1-2; D not certain. In germline, CDR1 is SNHLY, CDR2 FYNNEI. The CDR3 sequence is 13 residues long. Trimming cost V 4 bases and J 8 bases, with 14 bases left between them. CDR3 residues: CASSVVRLEGYTF. Written as DNA, the CDR3 is TGTGCCAGCAGTGTTGTCAGACTTGAGGGCTACACCTTC.

This sequence joins TRBV9 and TRBJ1-4; TRBD1 might be the D (6 bases). V was trimmed by 0 bases and J by 5 bases, leaving 14 bases between them. Germline CDR1 SGDLS, CDR2 YYNGEE. The CDR3 spans 16 residues. The CDR3: CASSVGGGPSNEKLFF. The CDR3 DNA reads TGTGCCAGCAGCGTAGGCGGGGGCCCCTCCAATGAAAAACTGTTTTTT.

V is TRBV7-8 and J is TRBJ1-1; D might be TRBD1 (6 bases). This CDR3 region has 14 residues. Germline CDR1 and CDR2: SGHVS and FQNEAQ. V dropped 5 bases and J dropped 6 bases, with 16 bases sitting between them. The CDR3 coding sequence is TGTGCCAGCAGCCAGGGTGTGGGGGCCGCTGAAGCTTTCTTT. The encoded protein is CASSQGVGAAEAFF.

V is TRBV30 and J is TRBJ2-1, with a weak D call TRBD1 (5 bases). Trimming took off 0 bases at V and 7 bases at J, with 19 bases between the two ends. This CDR3 contains 16 residues. Germline assignment: CDR1 GTSNPN and CDR2 SVGIG (reference sequence). In nucleotides, the CDR3 is TGTGCCTGGAGTGTTTTCGACAGCCTCAGATCGAATGAGCAGTTCTTC. Translating gives CAWSVFDSLRSNEQFF.

The rearrangement uses TRBV2 and TRBJ2-1; 7 nucleotides line up with TRBD2. Trimming cost V 8 bases and J 0 bases; bases outside gene matches: 1. There are 13 residues in the CDR3. CDR1 and CDR2 (germline): SNHLY, FYNNEI. The DNA for the CDR3 is TGTGCCAGCGGACTAGTCTCCTACAATGAGCAGTTCTTC. Its protein product is CASGLVSYNEQFF. Drawing the rest from reference TRBV2 and TRBJ2-1, the complete variable domain is EPEVTQTPSHQVTQMGQEVILRCVPISNHLYFYWYRQILGQKVEFLVSFYNNEISEKSEIFDDQFSVERPDGSNFTLKIRSTKLEDSAMYFCASGLVSYNEQFFGPGTRLTVL.